The sequence of this TCR beta chain was determined in a study of regulatory T cells in long-lasting Graves disease. Time point given: newly diagnosed GD, antithyroid drugs for less than 3 months. PBMC RNA was the source of the TCR library. This clonotype was counted at least ten times. Its specificity is unknown. Library construction for TCR beta used iRepertoire HTBI primers and Arm-PCR of CDR3 regions. Using its own MiXCR run on the multiplex PCR reads, TCRdb lists one record per CDR3 protein. Of around 480,000 distinct CDR3 sequences listed, roughly 15% are singletons. The germline gives CDR1 MNHNS, CDR2 SASEGT. This CDR3 comprises 14 residues. V gave up 2 bases and J gave up 2 bases, with 10 bases separating them. Study outcomes and limitations: The sample size was small, and this may have reduced accuracy.

This same sample was also part of a study on T cells in Graves' hyperthyroidism and ophthalmopathy. That study adds: Carried out on the TCR CDR3, a first-round RT-PCR used the HTBI primer set.

Here the sequenced sample was peripheral blood mononuclear cells (PBMCs), taken at new diagnosis, from a patient treated with antithyroid drugs. V is TRBV6-1 and J is TRBJ2-7, with D possibly TRBD2 on 6 matching bases. This clonotype was sampled from a man in his forties or fifties with Graves disease. The CDR3 reads CASSEPGETYEQYF. Here the CDR3 DNA reads TGTGCCAGCAGTGAACCGGGGGAGACCTACGAGCAGTACTTC.